A single sample gave rise to the 10 T cell receptor beta chains below, sequenced in a study of PD-L1 blockade in urothelial cancer. Time point indicated: pretreatment peripheral blood. This table comes from immunoSEQ multiplex PCR, and its TCRdb copy is limited to in-frame clones, with some not included. The top ten hold approximately 10% of the sample, which has 70,000 to 75,000 clones, about 83% seen once. The sequences come from PBMCs, collected around atezolizumab (anti-PD-L1) treatment. These receptors were taken from a woman aged 70-85 years with urothelial cancer.

The J gene is TRBJ2-1, the V gene TRBV10-1; 12 bases fit TRBD2. The CDR3 contains 15 residues. V lost 5 bases and J lost 6; bases outside the gene matches: 5. Germline V CDR1 and CDR2: WNHNN, SYGVQD (reference sequence). The CDR3 DNA reads as TGCGCCAGCAGTCCTAGCGGGGGGGTCGGCAATGAGCAGTTCTTC. Residues: CASSPSGGVGNEQFF.

The chain links TRBV7-8 to TRBJ1-4; possible D gene TRBD1, 6 bases. From germline, CDR1 is SGHVS and CDR2 FQNEAQ. The CDR3 extends over 15 amino acids. The V end was cut by 1 base, the J end by 8 bases, with 14 bases between. As DNA, the CDR3 is TGTGCCAGCAGCTTAGGGGGGCAGGGCGGAGAAAAACTGTTTTTT. Translation: CASSLGGQGGEKLFF.

V gene TRBV18 combines with J gene TRBJ2-3; perhaps TRBD2 as D (6 bases). The length of the CDR3 is 15 residues. CDR1 and CDR2 (germline): KGHSH, LQKENI. Trimming stripped 3 bases from V and 0 bases from J, with 10 bases between. The chain's CDR3 is CASSPDGTSTDTQYF. CDR3 nucleotides: TGTGCCAGCTCACCCGACGGGACTAGCACAGATACGCAGTATTTT.

This clone is a singleton in its sample. The CDR3, as DNA: TGTGCCAGCTCGGCCACTAGTGAGGGTCGAACTGAAGCTTTCTTT. Its protein product is CASSATSEGRTEAFF. The chain joins TRBV18 to TRBJ1-1; D gene unclear. V was pared by 6 bases and J by 5 bases, with 19 bases between. The CDR3 spans 15 residues. Germline CDR1 and CDR2: KGHSH and LQKENI.

The V and J genes are TRBV4-2 and TRBJ1-2, with TRBD1 matching 8 bases. Germline values: CDR1 LGHNA, CDR2 YNFKEQ. The CDR3 runs to 17 residues. Germline trimming cut 1 base from V and 5 bases from J; bases unmatched to any gene: 12. CDR3 residues: CASSQGQGAHKEYGYTF. For the CDR3, the DNA is TGTGCCAGCAGCCAAGGCCAGGGGGCCCATAAGGAGTATGGCTACACCTTC.

Only one count was recorded for this clone. The chain carries TRBV30 and TRBJ1-1, with unresolved D. The germline CDR1 and CDR2 sequences are GTSNPN and SVGIG (reference sequence). The CDR3 consists of 13 residues. V was clipped by 4 bases and J by 1 base, with 10 bases between them. Written as DNA, the CDR3 is TGTGCCTGGAACCGAGGGTCGAACACTGAAGCTTTCTTT. This gives the protein CAWNRGSNTEAFF. Using reference TRBV30 and TRBJ1-1 for the parts outside the CDR3, the full variable domain is SQTIHQWPATLVQPVGSPLSLECTVEGTSNPNLYWYRQAAGRGLQLLFYSVGIGQISSEVPQNLSASRPQDRQFILSSKKLLLSDSGFYLCAWNRGSNTEAFFGQGTRLTVV.

The gene calls are TRBV30 and TRBJ1-1, with D possibly TRBD1 on 5 matching bases. Germline CDR1 GTSNPN, CDR2 SVGIG (reference sequence). CDR3 length: 14 amino acids. The ends were cut back, 0 bases at V and 6 bases at J, with 14 bases in the middle. This chain's CDR3 is CAWSVTNPGAEAFF. CDR3 coding DNA: TGTGCCTGGAGTGTTACAAATCCGGGGGCTGAAGCTTTCTTT.

This clone has a single count. This chain uses TRBV5-6 with TRBJ2-7; 8 bases are shared with TRBD1. The junction had 5 bases not matched to a gene; V was cut back by 3 bases and J by 0 bases. This CDR3 spans 15 amino acids. Germline values: CDR1 SGHDT, CDR2 YYEEEE. In DNA form, the CDR3 reads TGTGCCAGCAGCTCCGGGACAGGAGTCTCCTACGAGCAGTACTTC. It codes for CASSSGTGVSYEQYF.

This chain links TRBV5-1 with TRBJ2-1; TRBD2 agrees at 16 bases. This CDR3 comprises 19 residues. Germline CDR1 and CDR2: SGHRS and YFSETQ. Trimming removed 4 bases from V and 10 bases from J; junction bases left unmatched: 17. The CDR3 sequence: CASSGSGLAGGPEFREQFF. CDR3 coding DNA: TGCGCCAGCAGCGGATCGGGACTAGCGGGAGGGCCTGAGTTCCGGGAGCAGTTCTTC.

The chain couples TRBV5-1 to TRBJ1-1; D is ambiguous. This CDR3 is 15 amino acids long. V was cut by 1 base and J by 0 bases, with 10 bases left in between. Germline assignment: CDR1 SGHRS and CDR2 YFSETQ. In nucleotides, the CDR3 is TGCGCCAGCAGCTTGTCTGGCACCCTGAACACTGAAGCTTTCTTT. This translates into CASSLSGTLNTEAFF.